These 17 T cell receptor beta chains originate from one sample sequenced in a study of blood T cell repertoires in COVID-19 (TCRdb year 2020). Library creation used the immunoSEQ multiplex PCR assay. TCRdb carries this immuneACCESS record with in-frame sequences only. Its versions omit some clonotypes, under half of them owing to an unresolved V gene in the studies checked, with the rest unexplained. The sample records 70,000 to 100,000 clones, around four fifths of which are singletons. The ten most abundant clones make up 12% of the sample. The sequenced sample was peripheral blood. These receptor sequences come from a human donor in a cohort sampled during active COVID-19.

This chain uses TRBV5-8 with TRBJ2-1; no clear D gene. The V end was cut by 4 bases, the J end by 0 bases, with 14 bases between. The CDR3 has 16 residues. Germline CDR1 and CDR2: SGHTS and YDEGEE. The CDR3 nucleotides are TGTGCCAGCAGCATCAGACTGGCGAGCTCCTACAATGAGCAGTTCTTC. Its protein is CASSIRLASSYNEQFF. Filled out from reference TRBV5-8 and TRBJ2-1, the complete variable domain reads EAGVTQSPTHLIKTRGQQATLRCSPISGHTSVYWYQQALGLGLQFLLWYDEGEERNRGNFPPRFSGRQFPNYSSELNVNALELEDSALYLCASSIRLASSYNEQFFGPGTRLTVL.

The genes are TRBV5-6 and TRBJ1-1; 8 bases are shared with TRBD1. This CDR3 spans 15 amino acids. Germline trimming cut 4 bases from V and 4 bases from J; bases unmatched to any gene: 9. The germline V gene encodes CDR1 SGHDT and CDR2 YYEEEE. The CDR3 nucleotides are TGTGCCAGCAGCCCACGGACAGGGTGGGGCACTGAAGCTTTCTTT. Its protein is CASSPRTGWGTEAFF.

This rearrangement joins TRBV5-6 to TRBJ2-5; TRBD1 aligns across 9 bases. The length of the CDR3 is 15 residues. From germline, CDR1 is SGHDT and CDR2 YYEEEE. V was clipped by 5 bases and J by 1 base; unmatched bases: 6. The CDR3 here is CASSLTGGPQETQYF. CDR3 coding DNA: TGTGCCAGCAGTTTGACAGGGGGACCCCAAGAGACCCAGTACTTC.

V and J are TRBV6-1 and TRBJ2-1; TRBD1 agrees at 7 bases. The CDR3 length is 16 residues. V was clipped by 1 base and J by 1 base; unmatched bases: 4. The germline CDR1 and CDR2 sequences are MNHNS and SASEGT. The CDR3 region has the DNA TGTGCCAGCAGTGAAGACAGGGGCCGATCCTACAATGAGCAGTTCTTC. This translates into CASSEDRGRSYNEQFF.

This chain connects TRBV11-2 to TRBJ1-5, with D maybe TRBD1 (5 bases). The V and J ends lost 2 bases and 5 bases respectively, with 7 bases between them. Germline lookup yields CDR1 SGHAT and CDR2 FQNNGV. CDR3 length: 13 residues. CDR3 sequence: CASSLSGDQPQHF. The CDR3 region has the DNA TGTGCCAGCAGCTTATCGGGGGATCAGCCCCAGCATTTT.

This clone showed up just a few times. This chain links TRBV4-1 with TRBJ1-4, with TRBD1 matching over 7 bases. The germline V gene has CDR1 MGHRA and CDR2 YSYEKL. Losses at the gene ends were 1 base for V and 4 bases for J; bases not matched to a gene: 3. This CDR3 spans 15 amino acids. CDR3 protein: CASSQATGINEKLFF. In DNA, the CDR3 is TGCGCCAGCAGCCAAGCGACAGGGATTAATGAAAAACTGTTTTTT.

The chain combines TRBV2 with TRBJ1-6, with 8 bases identical to TRBD1. J gave up 7 bases and V 5 bases, and 4 bases lay outside the gene matches. This CDR3 has 14 amino acids. CDR1 is SNHLY, CDR2 FYNNEI, per germline. CDR3 amino acids: CASSLTGGNSPLHF. CDR3 bases: TGTGCCAGCAGTCTAACAGGGGGGAATTCACCCCTCCACTTT. Drawing the rest from reference TRBV2 and TRBJ1-6, the complete variable domain is EPEVTQTPSHQVTQMGQEVILRCVPISNHLYFYWYRQILGQKVEFLVSFYNNEISEKSEIFDDQFSVERPDGSNFTLKIRSTKLEDSAMYFCASSLTGGNSPLHFGNGTRLTVT.

The J gene is TRBJ1-2, the V gene TRBV5-4; 7 nucleotides align to TRBD1. Germline CDR1 is SGHNT and CDR2 is YYREEE (reference sequence). V lost 3 bases and J lost 4; bases outside the gene matches: 6. The CDR3 consists of 14 residues. The CDR3 loop is CASSSEQGTYGYTF. As DNA, the CDR3 is TGTGCCAGCAGCTCAGAACAGGGGACCTATGGCTACACCTTC.

The V and J genes are TRBV11-2 and TRBJ1-1; maybe TRBD1 (5 bases). Trimming took off 4 bases at V and 5 bases at J, with 14 bases between the two ends. Germline V gene data show CDR1 as SGHAT and CDR2 as FQNNGV. This CDR3 region has 14 residues. CDR3 DNA: TGTGCCAGCAGCTCTCCCCGGGGGTATACTGAAGCTTTCTTT. It encodes CASSSPRGYTEAFF.

The rearrangement joins TRBV7-2 to TRBJ2-3, with D perhaps TRBD2 (5 bases). The V gene lost 3 bases and the J gene lost 3 bases, with 16 bases spanning the gap. CDR3 size: 16 residues. Germline V lookup: CDR1 SGHTA, CDR2 FQGNSA. CDR3 bases: TGTGCCAGCAGCTTTCTCGGGATCTTCGGTACAGATACGCAGTATTTT. Encoded protein: CASSFLGIFGTDTQYF.

The chain employs TRBV28 and TRBJ1-5; TRBD1 agrees at 7 bases. CDR3 length equals 15 residues. Germline CDR1 is MDHEN and CDR2 is SYDVKM. V dropped 3 bases and J dropped 7; count of bases not matched to a gene: 9. The CDR3: CASSLGPGGSQPQHF. The CDR3 DNA reads as TGTGCCAGCAGTTTGGGCCCAGGGGGTTCCCAGCCCCAGCATTTT.

V usage is TRBV5-1 and J usage is TRBJ2-2; TRBD1 matches 11 bases. Germline loops: CDR1 SGHRS, CDR2 YFSETQ. V lost 7 bases, J lost 7 bases, and 6 bases stayed unmatched. The CDR3 consists of 14 residues. The CDR3 DNA reads as TGCGCCAGCGCGGGACAGGGGGTCGTCGGGGAGCTGTTTTTT. Its translation: CASAGQGVVGELFF.

The V and J genes are TRBV24-1 and TRBJ1-2; no clear D gene. V gave up 5 bases and J gave up 2 bases, with 8 bases separating them. Germline assignment: CDR1 KGHDR and CDR2 SFDVKD. This CDR3 spans 13 amino acids. CDR3 sequence: CATSAGGNYGYTF. DNA of the CDR3: TGTGCCACCAGTGCCGGAGGGAACTATGGCTACACCTTC.

The chain employs TRBV6-6 and TRBJ2-5, with D unclear. There are 12 residues in the CDR3. CDR1 and CDR2 from the germline V gene are MNHNY and SVGAGI (reference sequence). V was pared by 4 bases and J by 4 bases, with 7 bases between. In DNA form, the CDR3 reads TGTGCCAGCAGTTCGTGGGCAGAGACCCAGTACTTC. Translation: CASSSWAETQYF.

V usage is TRBV7-8 and J usage is TRBJ2-7; 11 nucleotides agree with TRBD2. CDR3 length: 14 residues. With V trimmed by 6 bases and J by 2 bases, 3 bases remained unmatched. Germline CDR1 is SGHVS and CDR2 is FQNEAQ. The CDR3 bases are TGTGCCAGCAGTAAGGGACTAGCGGCCTACGAGCAGTACTTC. It translates to CASSKGLAAYEQYF. The variable domain in full, with the rest retrieved from reference TRBV7-8 and TRBJ2-7, is GAGVSQSPRYKVAKRGQDVALRCDPISGHVSLFWYQQALGQGPEFLTYFQNEAQLDKSGLPSDRFFAERPEGSVSTLKIQRTQQEDSAVYLCASSKGLAAYEQYFGPGTRLTVT.

The V and J genes are TRBV28 and TRBJ1-1; unclear D gene. V was cut by 7 bases and J by 0 bases, with 12 bases left in between. Germline CDR1 reads MDHEN; CDR2 reads SYDVKM. The CDR3 is 14 amino acids. CDR3 loop: CASITGKLNTEAFF. CDR3 sequence (DNA): TGTGCCAGCATTACGGGAAAACTGAACACTGAAGCTTTCTTT. Drawing the rest from reference TRBV28 and TRBJ1-1, the complete variable domain is DVKVTQSSRYLVKRTGEKVFLECVQDMDHENMFWYRQDPGLGLRLIYFSYDVKMKEKGDIPEGYSVSREKKERFSLILESASTNQTSMYLCASITGKLNTEAFFGQGTRLTVV.

The rearrangement joins TRBV10-3 to TRBJ2-7; 9 bases are a match to TRBD1. The CDR3 sequence is 16 residues long. The germline V gene encodes CDR1 ENHRY and CDR2 SYGVKD. J lost 4 bases, V lost 4 bases, and 11 bases had no gene match. The CDR3 sequence: CAISGASGTGFYEQYF. Here the CDR3 DNA reads TGTGCCATCAGTGGGGCTTCGGGGACAGGGTTTTACGAGCAGTACTTC.